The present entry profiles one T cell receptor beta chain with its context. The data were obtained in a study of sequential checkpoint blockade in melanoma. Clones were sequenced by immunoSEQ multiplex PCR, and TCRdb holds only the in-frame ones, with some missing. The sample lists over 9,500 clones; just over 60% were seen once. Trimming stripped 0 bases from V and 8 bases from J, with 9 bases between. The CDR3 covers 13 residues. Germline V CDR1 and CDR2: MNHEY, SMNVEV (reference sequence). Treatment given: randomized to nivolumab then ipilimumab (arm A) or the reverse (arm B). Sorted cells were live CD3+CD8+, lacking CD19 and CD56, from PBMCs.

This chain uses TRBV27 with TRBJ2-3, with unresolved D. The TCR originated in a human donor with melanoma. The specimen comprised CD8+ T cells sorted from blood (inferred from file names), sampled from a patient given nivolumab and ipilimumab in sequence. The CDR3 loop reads CASSLSHPGTQYF. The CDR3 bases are TGTGCCAGCAGTTTATCGCACCCGGGTACGCAGTATTTT.